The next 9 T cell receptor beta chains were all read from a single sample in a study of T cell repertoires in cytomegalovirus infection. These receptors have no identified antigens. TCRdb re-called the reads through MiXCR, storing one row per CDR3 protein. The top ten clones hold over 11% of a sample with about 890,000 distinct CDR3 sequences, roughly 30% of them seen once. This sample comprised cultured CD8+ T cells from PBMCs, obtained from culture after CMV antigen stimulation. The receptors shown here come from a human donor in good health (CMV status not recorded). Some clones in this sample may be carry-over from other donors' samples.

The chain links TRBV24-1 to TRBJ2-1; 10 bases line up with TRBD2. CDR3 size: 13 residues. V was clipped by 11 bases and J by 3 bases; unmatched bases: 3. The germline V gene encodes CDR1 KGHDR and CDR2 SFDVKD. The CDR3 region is CAISSGGYNEQFF. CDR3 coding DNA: TGTGCCATATCTAGCGGGGGCTACAATGAGCAGTTCTTC.

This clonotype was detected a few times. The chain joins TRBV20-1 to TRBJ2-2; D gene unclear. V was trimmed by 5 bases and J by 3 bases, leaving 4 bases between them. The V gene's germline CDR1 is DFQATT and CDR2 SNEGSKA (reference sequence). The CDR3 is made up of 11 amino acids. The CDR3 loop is CSAWDTGELFF. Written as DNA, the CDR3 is TGCAGTGCTTGGGACACCGGGGAGCTGTTTTTT.

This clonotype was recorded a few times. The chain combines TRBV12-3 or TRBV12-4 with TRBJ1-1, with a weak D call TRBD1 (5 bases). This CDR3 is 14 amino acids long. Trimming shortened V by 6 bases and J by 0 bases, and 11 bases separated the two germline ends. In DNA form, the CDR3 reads TGTGCCAGCAGAAAGGACACCATGAACACTGAAGCTTTCTTT. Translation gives CASRKDTMNTEAFF.

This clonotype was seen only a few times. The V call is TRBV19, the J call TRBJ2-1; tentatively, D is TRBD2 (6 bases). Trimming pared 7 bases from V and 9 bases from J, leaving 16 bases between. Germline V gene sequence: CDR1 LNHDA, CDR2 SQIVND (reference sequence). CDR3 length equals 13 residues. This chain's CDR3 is CASNWGVGSEQFF. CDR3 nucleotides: TGTGCCAGTAATTGGGGGGTGGGTAGTGAGCAGTTCTTC.

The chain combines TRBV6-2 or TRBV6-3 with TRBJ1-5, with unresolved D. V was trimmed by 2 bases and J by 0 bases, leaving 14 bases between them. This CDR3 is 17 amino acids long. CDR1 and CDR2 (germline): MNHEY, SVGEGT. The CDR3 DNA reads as TGTGCCAGCAGTTACGAGGAGGGTAGGAGTAGCAATCAGCCCCAGCATTTT. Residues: CASSYEEGRSSNQPQHF.

The CDR3 sequence is CASGSDRTTNYGYTF. The CDR3 DNA reads as TGTGCTAGTGGTTCCGACAGGACCACTAACTATGGCTACACCTTC. This sequence joins TRBV12-5 and TRBJ1-2, with D tentatively TRBD1 (6 bases). V lost 4 bases, J lost 0 bases, and 12 bases lay in between. The CDR3 length is 15 residues. Looked up from germline, CDR1 is LGHNT and CDR2 is FRNRAP.

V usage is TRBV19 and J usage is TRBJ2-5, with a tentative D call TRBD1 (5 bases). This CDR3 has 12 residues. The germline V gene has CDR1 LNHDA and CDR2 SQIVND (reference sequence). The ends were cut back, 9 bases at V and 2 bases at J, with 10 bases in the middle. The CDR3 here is CASQDRQETQYF. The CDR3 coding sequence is TGTGCCAGCCAAGACAGACAAGAGACCCAGTACTTC.

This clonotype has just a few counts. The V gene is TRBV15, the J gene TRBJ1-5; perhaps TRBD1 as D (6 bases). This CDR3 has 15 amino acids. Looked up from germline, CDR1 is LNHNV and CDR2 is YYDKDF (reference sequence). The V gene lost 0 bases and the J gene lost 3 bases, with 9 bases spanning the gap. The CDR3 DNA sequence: TGTGCCACCAGCAGAGACAGGGGCGCCAATCAGCCCCAGCATTTT. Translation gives CATSRDRGANQPQHF.

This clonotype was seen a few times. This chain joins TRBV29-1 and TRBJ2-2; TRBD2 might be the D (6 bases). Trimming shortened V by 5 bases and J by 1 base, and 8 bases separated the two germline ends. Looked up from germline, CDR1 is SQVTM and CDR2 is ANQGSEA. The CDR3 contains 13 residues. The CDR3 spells CSVRLVNTGELFF. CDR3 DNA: TGCAGCGTTCGACTAGTGAACACCGGGGAGCTGTTTTTT.